This TCR beta chain comes out of a study of identical twins. Germline V gene sequence: CDR1 SEHNR, CDR2 FQNEAQ (reference sequence). This CDR3 region has 13 residues. V lost 8 bases and J 2 bases, leaving 11 bases between the germline ends. TCRdb analysed the 5' RACE reads with MiXCR anew, one entry per CDR3 protein. The sample contains 600,000 to 850,000 distinct CDR3 sequences, over 15% of which appear only once. This sample was shared with a second study, whose subject was T cells expressing NK-cell markers.

V gene TRBV7-9 combines with J gene TRBJ2-3; unclear D gene. This sequence originates from a woman younger than 30 in good health. Sequencing was done on a sample of PBMCs. As DNA, the CDR3 is TGTGCCAGCGGAGCGCGAAACACAGATACGCAGTATTTT. This codes for CASGARNTDTQYF.